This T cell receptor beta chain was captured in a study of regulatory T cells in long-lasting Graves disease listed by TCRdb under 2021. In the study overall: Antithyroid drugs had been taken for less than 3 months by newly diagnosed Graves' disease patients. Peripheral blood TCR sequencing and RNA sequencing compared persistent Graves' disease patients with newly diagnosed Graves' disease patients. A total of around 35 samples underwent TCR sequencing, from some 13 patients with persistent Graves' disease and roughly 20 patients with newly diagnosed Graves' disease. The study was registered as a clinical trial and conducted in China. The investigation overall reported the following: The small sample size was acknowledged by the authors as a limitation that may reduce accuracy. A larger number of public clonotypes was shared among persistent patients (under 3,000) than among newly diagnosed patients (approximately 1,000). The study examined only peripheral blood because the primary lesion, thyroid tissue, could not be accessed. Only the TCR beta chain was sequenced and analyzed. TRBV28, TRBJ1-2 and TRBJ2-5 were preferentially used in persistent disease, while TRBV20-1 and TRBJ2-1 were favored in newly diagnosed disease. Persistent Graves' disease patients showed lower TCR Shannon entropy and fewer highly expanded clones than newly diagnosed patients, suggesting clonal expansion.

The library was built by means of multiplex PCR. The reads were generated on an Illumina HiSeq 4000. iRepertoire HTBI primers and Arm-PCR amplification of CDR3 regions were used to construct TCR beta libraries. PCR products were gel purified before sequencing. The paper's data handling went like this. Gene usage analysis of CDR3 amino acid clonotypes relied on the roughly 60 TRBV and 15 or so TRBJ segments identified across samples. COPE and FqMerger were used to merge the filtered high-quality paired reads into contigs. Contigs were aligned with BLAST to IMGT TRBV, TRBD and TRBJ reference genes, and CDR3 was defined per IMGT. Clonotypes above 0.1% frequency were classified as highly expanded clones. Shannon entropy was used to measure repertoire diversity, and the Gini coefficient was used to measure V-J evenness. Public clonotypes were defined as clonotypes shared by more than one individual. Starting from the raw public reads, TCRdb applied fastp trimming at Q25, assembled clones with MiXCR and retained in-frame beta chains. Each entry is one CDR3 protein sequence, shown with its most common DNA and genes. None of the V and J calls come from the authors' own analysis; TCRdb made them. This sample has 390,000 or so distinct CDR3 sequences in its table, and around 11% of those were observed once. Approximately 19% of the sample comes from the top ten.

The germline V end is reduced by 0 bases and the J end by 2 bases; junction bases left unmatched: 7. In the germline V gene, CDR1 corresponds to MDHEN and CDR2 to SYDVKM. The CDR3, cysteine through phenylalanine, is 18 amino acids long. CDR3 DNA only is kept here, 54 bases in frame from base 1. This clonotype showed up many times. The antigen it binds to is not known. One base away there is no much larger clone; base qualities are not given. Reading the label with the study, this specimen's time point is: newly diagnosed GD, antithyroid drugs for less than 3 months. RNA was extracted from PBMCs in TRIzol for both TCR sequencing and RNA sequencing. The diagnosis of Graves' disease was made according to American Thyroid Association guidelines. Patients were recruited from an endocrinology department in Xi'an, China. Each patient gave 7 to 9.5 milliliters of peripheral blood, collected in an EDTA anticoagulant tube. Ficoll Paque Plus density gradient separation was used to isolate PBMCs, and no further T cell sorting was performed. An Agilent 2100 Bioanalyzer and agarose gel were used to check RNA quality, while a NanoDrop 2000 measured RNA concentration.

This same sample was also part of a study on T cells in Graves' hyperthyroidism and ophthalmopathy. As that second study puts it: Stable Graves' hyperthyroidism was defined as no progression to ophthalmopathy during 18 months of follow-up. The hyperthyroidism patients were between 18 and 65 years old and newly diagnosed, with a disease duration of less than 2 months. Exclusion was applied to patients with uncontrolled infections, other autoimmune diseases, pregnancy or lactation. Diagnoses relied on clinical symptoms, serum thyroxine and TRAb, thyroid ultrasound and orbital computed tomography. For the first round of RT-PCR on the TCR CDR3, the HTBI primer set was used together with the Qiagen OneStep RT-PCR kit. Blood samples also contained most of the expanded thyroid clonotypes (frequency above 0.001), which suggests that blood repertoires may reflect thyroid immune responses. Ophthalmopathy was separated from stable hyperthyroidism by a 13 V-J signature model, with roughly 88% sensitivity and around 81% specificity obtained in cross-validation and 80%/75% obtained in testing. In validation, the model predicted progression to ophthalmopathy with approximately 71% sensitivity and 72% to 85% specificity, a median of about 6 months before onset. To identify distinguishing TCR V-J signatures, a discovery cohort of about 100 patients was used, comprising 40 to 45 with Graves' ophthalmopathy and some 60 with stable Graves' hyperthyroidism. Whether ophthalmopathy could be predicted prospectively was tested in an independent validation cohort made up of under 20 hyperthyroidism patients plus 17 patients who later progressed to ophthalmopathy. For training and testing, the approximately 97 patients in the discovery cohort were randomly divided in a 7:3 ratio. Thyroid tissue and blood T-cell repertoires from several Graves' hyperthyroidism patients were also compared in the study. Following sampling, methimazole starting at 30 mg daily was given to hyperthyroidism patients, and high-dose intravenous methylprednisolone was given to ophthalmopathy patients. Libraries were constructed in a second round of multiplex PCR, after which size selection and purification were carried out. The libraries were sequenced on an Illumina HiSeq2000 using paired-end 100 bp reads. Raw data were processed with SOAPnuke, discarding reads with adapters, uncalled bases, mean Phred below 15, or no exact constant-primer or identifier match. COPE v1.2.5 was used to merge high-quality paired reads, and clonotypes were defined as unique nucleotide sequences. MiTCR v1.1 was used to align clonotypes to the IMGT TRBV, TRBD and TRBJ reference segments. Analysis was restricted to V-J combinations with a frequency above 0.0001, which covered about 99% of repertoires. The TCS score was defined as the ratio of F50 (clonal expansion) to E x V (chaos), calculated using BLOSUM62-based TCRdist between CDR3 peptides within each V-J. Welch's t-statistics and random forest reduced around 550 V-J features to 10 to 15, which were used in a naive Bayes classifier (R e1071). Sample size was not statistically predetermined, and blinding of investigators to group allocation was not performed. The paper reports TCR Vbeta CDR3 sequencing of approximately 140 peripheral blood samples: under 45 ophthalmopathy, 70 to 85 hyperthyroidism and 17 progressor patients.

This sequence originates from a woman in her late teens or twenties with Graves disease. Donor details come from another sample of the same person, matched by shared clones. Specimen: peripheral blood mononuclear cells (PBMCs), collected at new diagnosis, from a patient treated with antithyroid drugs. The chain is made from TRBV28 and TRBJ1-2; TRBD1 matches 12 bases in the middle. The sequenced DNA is TGTGCCAGCAGTTTATGGGGGGACAGGGGGCGCCGGAACTATGGCTACACCTTC. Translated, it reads CASSLWGDRGRRNYGYTF.